This TCR beta chain was documented in a study of T cell clones after liver transplantation. This clone occurred once. Using immunoSEQ multiplex PCR, the repertoire was profiled, and TCRdb retains in-frame clones only, with some absent. The data show about 120,000 clones, 90% seen once. Germline CDR1 reads SNHLY; CDR2 reads FYNNEI. The length of the CDR3 is 12 residues. V was trimmed by 4 bases and J by 7 bases, leaving 7 bases between them. The gene calls are TRBV2 and TRBJ1-4; the D is unclear. The sample consisted of CD4+ T cells from blood, taken 12 months after liver transplant. The TCR was taken from a human patient who received a liver transplant. The graft donor may be the source of some T cells. This CDR3 is CASSVLGEKLFF. The CDR3 nucleotides are TGTGCCAGCAGTGTCTTAGGTGAAAAACTGTTTTTT.